This TCR beta chain was sequenced in a study of metastatic and nonmetastatic thyroid tumors. Study overall: Across peripheral blood and tumor or nodule tissue samples taken from malignant and benign thyroid patients, the repertoires were compared with one another. Study results and limitations: It was reportedly found that TCR beta diversity was significantly higher in malignant thyroid tumors than in benign nodules, a difference seen in both blood and tumor samples.

In the original workflow: Variation in CDR3 across clinicopathological groups served as the basis for constructing a distant-metastasis classifier in papillary thyroid cancer. TCRdb reanalyzed the PCR reads via MiXCR. In this record, the V and J calls reflect TCRdb's handling and not the investigators' own analysis. The data contain 5,500 to 8,000 clones, roughly a third of them seen just once; the ten biggest clones take up 21%. No treatment of any kind had been given to any patient before thyroid surgery. About this clone itself: Its antigen is unknown.

Trimming left V 7 bases short and J 2 bases short, with 18 bases between. There are 15 residues in the CDR3. The material sequenced was tumor tissue. This TCR was sampled from a female donor with papillary thyroid cancer or a benign thyroid nodule (not recorded which). Some clones in this sample may be carry-over from other donors' samples. The chain links TRBV12-3 or TRBV12-4 to TRBJ2-7, with unresolved D. CDR3 coding DNA: TGTGCCAGCATTCCTACCCGCCCTCTCCCCTACGAGCAGTACTTC. Protein sequence: CASIPTRPLPYEQYF.